This T cell receptor beta chain was sequenced during a study of Graves' ophthalmopathy and Graves' hyperthyroidism. This CDR3 has 15 residues. Germline loops: CDR1 SGHRS, CDR2 YFSETQ. J lost 6 bases, V lost 0 bases, and 6 bases had no gene match. This clonotype was counted at least ten times. RNA transcripts were the source from which TCR beta CDR3 regions were amplified. HTBI-primed first-round RT-PCR preceded second-round multiplex PCR. TCRdb redid the calling of the multiplex PCR reads with MiXCR, one entry per CDR3 protein. The repertoire holds 300,000 or so distinct CDR3 sequences, with roughly a sixth as singletons.

The V call is TRBV5-1, the J call TRBJ2-7; 10 bases line up with TRBD1. Sequenced input: peripheral blood. The TCR sequence derives from an adult man with Graves' ophthalmopathy. The CDR3 coding sequence is TGCGCCAGCAGCTTGGAGGGACAGGGGCGGGTCGAGCAGTACTTC. Its protein product is CASSLEGQGRVEQYF.